Below are 15 T cell receptor beta chains sequenced from a single sample in a study of molecular identifiers for immune sequencing clone quantification (dated by TCRdb to between 2018 and 2020). Receptor libraries were prepared by PCR. The listed sequencing device is Illumina HiSeq 4000. TCRdb's own reprocessing of the public reads used fastp at Q25 and MiXCR and kept productive beta chains. Every CDR3 protein is listed once, alongside the most common genes and DNA of its rows. Recorded for this sample are 550,000 to 750,000 distinct CDR3 sequences; just under 20% of them occurred a single time. The biggest ten clones account for roughly 0.83% of the sample. Sequenced input: naive CD8+ T cells from blood, with Jurkat cell RNA spiked in. The cell subset or site label of this sample denotes: FACS-sorted CD8+CD4-CCR7+CD45RA+ naive T cells. The origin of the receptors is a human donor in good health. Some libraries in this study had Jurkat cell RNA spiked in.

Of note for this clonotype: This sequence may be a read error, since a much larger clone differs from it by one base. This chain uses TRBV30 with TRBJ2-7; the match to TRBD2 covers 8 bases. V gave up 3 bases and J gave up 2 bases; unmatched junction bases: 18. This CDR3 is built from 18 residues. Germline V CDR1 and CDR2: GTSNPN, SVGIG (reference sequence). The CDR3 region has the DNA TGTGCCTGGAGCCCCAGCCCATCCCGCGGGGGGATGACCTACGAGCAGTACTTC. This encodes CAWSPSPSRGGMTYEQYF.

This clonotype was recorded at least ten times. V gene TRBV15 combines with J gene TRBJ2-3; 10 bases map to TRBD2. Per the germline V gene, CDR1 is LNHNV and CDR2 is YYDKDF (reference sequence). This CDR3 is 19 amino acids long. Trimming took 4 bases from V and 2 from J; bases not matched to a gene: 15. The CDR3 sequence is CATSKFGSSGLANTDTQYF. The DNA of the CDR3 is TGTGCCACCAGCAAGTTTGGTTCATCGGGACTAGCGAACACAGATACGCAGTATTTT.

At least ten counts were recorded for this clonotype. The V call is TRBV6-6, the J call TRBJ2-7; 8 bases map to TRBD2. V shed 2 bases, J shed 0 bases, and the junction held 3 bases outside the gene matches. The CDR3 is 15 amino acids. Germline values: CDR1 MNHNY, CDR2 SVGAGI (reference sequence). The CDR3 DNA reads as TGTGCCAGCAGTTACGGGCGGGGGGACTCCTACGAGCAGTACTTC. Translating gives CASSYGRGDSYEQYF.

At least ten counts were recorded for this clonotype. The chain is built from TRBV4-3 and TRBJ2-7; possibly TRBD2 for D (6 bases). The CDR3 spans 15 residues. V lost 4 bases and J 6 bases, leaving 19 bases between the germline ends. Germline CDR1 LGHNA, CDR2 YSLEER. The CDR3 protein is CASSLWTTTESEQYF. CDR3 coding DNA: TGCGCCAGCAGCCTATGGACTACCACGGAGTCCGAGCAGTACTTC.

Many counts were recorded for this clonotype. The chain carries TRBV29-1 and TRBJ2-7, with 10 bases aligning to TRBD1. Germline V CDR1 and CDR2: SQVTM, ANQGSEA. The CDR3 runs 14 residues. J gave up 5 bases and V 6 bases, and 10 bases lay outside the gene matches. The CDR3 nucleotides are TGCAGCGTCCCCCCCCCGACAGGGGGCAACGAGCAGTACTTC. Translating it yields CSVPPPTGGNEQYF.

This clonotype was recorded at least ten times. CDR3 sequence: CASSSYRGSRQETQYF. DNA for the CDR3: TGTGCCAGCAGCTCCTACCGAGGGTCCAGGCAAGAGACCCAGTACTTC. The chain uses TRBV6-6 and TRBJ2-5; perhaps TRBD2 as D (5 bases). The CDR3 sequence is 16 residues long. Germline V CDR1 and CDR2: MNHNY, SVGAGI (reference sequence). With 6 bases removed from V and 2 bases from J, the gap between germline ends came to 19 bases.

The sample holds many counts of this clonotype. The genes are TRBV4-1 and TRBJ1-1, with TRBD1 as a possible D gene (6 bases). Germline CDR1 reads MGHRA; CDR2 reads YSYEKL. V lost 0 bases and J lost 0, with 8 bases in between. The CDR3 spans 15 residues. CDR3 residues: CASSQETGMNTEAFF. The CDR3 DNA reads as TGCGCCAGCAGCCAAGAAACAGGGATGAACACTGAAGCTTTCTTT.

At least ten counts were recorded for this clonotype. This chain uses TRBV7-6 with TRBJ2-1; 10 bases line up with TRBD2. The length of the CDR3 is 14 residues. The V and J ends lost 5 bases and 7 bases, in that order; junction bases with no gene match: 5. Germline V gene data show CDR1 as SGHVS and CDR2 as FNYEAQ. The CDR3 here is CASSPSGRANEQFF. For the CDR3, the DNA is TGTGCCAGCAGCCCTAGCGGGAGAGCGAATGAGCAGTTCTTC.

This clonotype has ten or more counts. CDR3 amino acids: CASSPPRGAYEQYF. The CDR3 DNA follows: TGTGCCAGCTCTCCCCCGAGAGGGGCCTACGAGCAGTACTTC. This rearrangement joins TRBV18 to TRBJ2-7; the D call may be TRBD1 or TRBD2 (5 bases each). This CDR3 has 14 amino acids. CDR1 is KGHSH, CDR2 LQKENI, per germline. V gave up 6 bases and J gave up 2 bases, with 14 bases separating them.

Concerning this clonotype: The germline gene is not matched at one end of the junction; a read error may be the cause. V and J are TRBV9 and TRBJ2-3; D gene unclear. Germline CDR1 reads SGDLS; CDR2 reads YYNGEE. The CDR3 loop spans 15 amino acids. In nucleotides, the CDR3 is TGTGCCGGCAGCGTAGGCGGTCGCCCCGGAGACACGCAGTATTTT. It translates to CAGSVGGRPGDTQYF.

This clonotype was counted many times. This chain uses TRBV7-9 with TRBJ1-1, with D unresolved. V was shortened by 3 bases and J by 4 bases, with 15 bases between the two germline ends. In germline, CDR1 is SEHNR, CDR2 FQNEAQ (reference sequence). This CDR3 spans 15 amino acids. CDR3 in DNA: TGTGCCAGCAGCTTTTTCGAGGGCTTGAGCACTGAAGCTTTCTTT. This codes for CASSFFEGLSTEAFF.

This clonotype was observed many times. The chain joins TRBV5-1 to TRBJ2-3; a possible D gene is TRBD2 (6 bases). The CDR3 is made up of 15 amino acids. Trimming removed 7 bases from V and 5 bases from J, with 20 bases in between. The V gene's germline CDR1 is SGHRS and CDR2 YFSETQ. The CDR3 DNA follows: TGCGCCAGCGCGGAGGAGGGAGCGAGGGTAGATACGCAGTATTTT. Residues: CASAEEGARVDTQYF.

This clonotype was recorded at least ten times. V and J are TRBV9 and TRBJ1-1, with D possibly matching TRBD1 (5 bases). The length of the CDR3 is 13 residues. Germline V CDR1 and CDR2: SGDLS, YYNGEE. Trimming left V 3 bases short and J 6 bases short, with 12 bases between. The CDR3: CASSEEGNAEAFF. CDR3 sequence (DNA): TGTGCCAGCAGCGAGGAGGGGAATGCTGAAGCTTTCTTT.

The chain couples TRBV11-2 to TRBJ2-7; a weak D match, TRBD2 (6 bases). The CDR3 runs to 16 residues. Trimming pared 1 base from V and 2 bases from J, leaving 15 bases between. The V gene's germline CDR1 is SGHAT and CDR2 FQNNGV. This CDR3 reads CASSLAGVGFTYEQYF. CDR3 DNA sequence: TGTGCCAGCAGCTTAGCGGGGGTCGGGTTTACCTACGAGCAGTACTTC.

This clonotype was recorded at least ten times. This chain joins TRBV9 and TRBJ1-1; D is unclear. Germline lookup yields CDR1 SGDLS and CDR2 YYNGEE. This CDR3 comprises 14 residues. The V end lost 3 bases, the J end lost 6 bases, and 15 bases lay between the germline ends. CDR3 sequence reads: CASSADHIPAEAFF. The CDR3 region has the DNA TGTGCCAGCAGCGCGGACCATATACCGGCTGAAGCTTTCTTT. Full variable domain (remainder filled in from reference TRBV9 and TRBJ1-1): DSGVTQTPKHLITATGQRVTLRCSPRSGDLSVYWYQQSLDQGLQFLIQYYNGEERAKGNILERFSAQQFPDLHSELNLSSLELGDSALYFCASSADHIPAEAFFGQGTRLTVV.